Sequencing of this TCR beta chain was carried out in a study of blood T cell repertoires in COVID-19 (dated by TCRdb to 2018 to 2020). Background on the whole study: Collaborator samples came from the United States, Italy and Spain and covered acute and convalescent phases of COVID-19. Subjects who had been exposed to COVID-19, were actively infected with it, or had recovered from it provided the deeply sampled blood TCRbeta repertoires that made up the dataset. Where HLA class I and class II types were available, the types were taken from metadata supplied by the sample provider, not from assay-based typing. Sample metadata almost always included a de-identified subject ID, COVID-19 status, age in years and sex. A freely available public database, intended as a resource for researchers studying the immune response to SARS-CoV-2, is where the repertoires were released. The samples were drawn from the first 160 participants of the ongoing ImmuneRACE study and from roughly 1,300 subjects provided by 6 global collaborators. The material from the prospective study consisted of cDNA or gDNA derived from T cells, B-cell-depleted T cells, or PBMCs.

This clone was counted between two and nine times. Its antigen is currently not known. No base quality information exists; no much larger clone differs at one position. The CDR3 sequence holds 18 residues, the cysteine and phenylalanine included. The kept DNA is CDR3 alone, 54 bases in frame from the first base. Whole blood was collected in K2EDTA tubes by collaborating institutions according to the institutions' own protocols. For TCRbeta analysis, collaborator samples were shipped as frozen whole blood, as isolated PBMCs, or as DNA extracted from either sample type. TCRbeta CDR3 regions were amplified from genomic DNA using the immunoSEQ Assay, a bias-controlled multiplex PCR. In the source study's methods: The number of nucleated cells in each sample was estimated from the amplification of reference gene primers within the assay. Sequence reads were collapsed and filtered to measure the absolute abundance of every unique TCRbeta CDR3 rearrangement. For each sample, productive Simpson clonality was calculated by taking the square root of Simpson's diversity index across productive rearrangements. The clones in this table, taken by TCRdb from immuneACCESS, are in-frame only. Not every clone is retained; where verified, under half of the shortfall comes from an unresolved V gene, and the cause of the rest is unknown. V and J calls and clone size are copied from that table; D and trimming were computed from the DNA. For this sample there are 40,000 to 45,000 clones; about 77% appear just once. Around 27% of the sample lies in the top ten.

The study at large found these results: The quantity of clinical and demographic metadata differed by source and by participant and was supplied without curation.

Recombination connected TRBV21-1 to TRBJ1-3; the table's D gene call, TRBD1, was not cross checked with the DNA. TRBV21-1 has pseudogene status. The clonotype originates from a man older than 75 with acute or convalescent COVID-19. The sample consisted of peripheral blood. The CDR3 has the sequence CASSEKSSDRAAGNTIYF. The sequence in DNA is TGTGCCAGCAGCGAAAAGAGTAGTGACAGGGCTGCTGGAAACACCATATATTTT.